What follows are 14 T cell receptor beta chains derived from one specimen sequenced in a study of vaccination effects on CD4 cells after COVID-19. Following culture for roughly 10 days, CD4+ T cells were isolated. Each participant was administered two doses of either the BNT162b2 or the mRNA-1273 vaccine. The antigens these receptors bind are not known. Produced via immunoSEQ multiplex PCR; TCRdb's table is partial and in-frame only. The sample shows 70,000 or so clones, around 70% of them seen only once. Sequenced here: CD4+ T cells from PBMCs cultured without peptide, sampled after COVID-19 vaccination. Receptor source: a human donor who received a COVID-19 vaccine.

This clone was detected only once. V gene TRBV14 combines with J gene TRBJ2-7, with D perhaps TRBD1 (5 bases). This CDR3 comprises 12 residues. V was cut by 4 bases and J by 4 bases, with 8 bases left in between. From germline, CDR1 is SGHDN and CDR2 FVKESK. CDR3 protein: CASSRQIYEQYV. The CDR3 coding sequence is TGTGCCAGCAGCCGACAGATTTACGAGCAGTACGTC.

The table lists this clone with many counts. The CDR3 here is CASSLSEARLNTEAFF. CDR3 DNA sequence: TGTGCCAGCAGTTTATCGGAGGCACGCTTGAACACTGAAGCTTTCTTT. The gene calls are TRBV28 and TRBJ1-1; no definite D call. There are 16 residues in the CDR3. Between the trimmed V and J ends, which lost 1 base and 0 bases, there was a span of 12 bases. The germline V gene has CDR1 MDHEN and CDR2 SYDVKM.

This clone turned up a few times. This sequence joins TRBV6-5 and TRBJ2-5; D might be TRBD1 or TRBD2, each matching 5 bases. CDR3 length equals 15 residues. With 0 bases removed from V and 5 bases from J, the gap between germline ends came to 13 bases. Per germline, CDR1 MNHEY and CDR2 SVGAGI. The CDR3 DNA reads as TGTGCCAGCAGTTACTCGAACCTGGGGGTGGAGACCCAGTACTTC. It is translated as CASSYSNLGVETQYF.

The chain uses TRBV6-1 and TRBJ2-3; 14 nucleotides line up with TRBD2. V lost 1 base and J lost 4; bases outside the gene matches: 4. CDR1 is MNHNS and CDR2 is SASEGT in the germline V gene. This CDR3 contains 17 residues. Written as DNA, the CDR3 is TGTGCCAGCAGTGAAGGACTAGCGGGGGGGCCGCCAGATACGCAGTATTTT. This encodes CASSEGLAGGPPDTQYF.

The V call is TRBV9, the J call TRBJ1-3; D possibly corresponds to TRBD1 (5 bases). V gave up 4 bases and J gave up 2 bases, with 19 bases separating them. The CDR3 length is 17 residues. Germline V gene lookup returns CDR1 SGDLS and CDR2 YYNGEE. The CDR3 DNA sequence: TGTGCCAGCAGCCCCCGAGGGGACCTAAGTCCTGGAAACACCATATATTTT. This encodes CASSPRGDLSPGNTIYF. Together with reference TRBV9 and TRBJ1-3, the CDR3 gives the full variable domain: DSGVTQTPKHLITATGQRVTLRCSPRSGDLSVYWYQQSLDQGLQFLIQYYNGEERAKGNILERFSAQQFPDLHSELNLSSLELGDSALYFCASSPRGDLSPGNTIYFGEGSWLTVV.

The chain has TRBV5-5 and TRBJ2-1, with 13 bases that match TRBD2. CDR1 SGHKS and CDR2 YYEKEE come from the germline V gene (reference sequence). The CDR3 has 15 residues. V dropped 4 bases and J dropped 4; count of bases not matched to a gene: 2. The CDR3 DNA reads as TGTGCCAGCAGCACGGGACTAGCGGGGTACAATGAGCAGTTCTTC. Translation: CASSTGLAGYNEQFF.

The CDR3 loop is CASSLDGQTNSPLHF. The CDR3 region has the DNA TGTGCCAGCAGCTTGGACGGACAGACCAATTCACCCCTCCACTTT. The J gene is TRBJ1-6, the V gene TRBV5-4; perhaps TRBD1 as D (6 bases). The germline gives CDR1 SGHNT, CDR2 YYREEE (reference sequence). V was shortened by 0 bases and J by 7 bases, with 11 bases between the two germline ends. The CDR3 extends over 15 amino acids.

A few counts support this clone. V and J are TRBV7-9 and TRBJ1-1; D is unresolved. This CDR3 is built from 15 residues. The ends were cut back, 2 bases at V and 4 bases at J, with 14 bases in the middle. CDR1 is SEHNR, CDR2 FQNEAQ, per germline (reference sequence). The CDR3 nucleotides read TGTGCCAGCAGCTTATTAAGCCCAGCGGGCACTGAAGCTTTCTTT. It codes for CASSLLSPAGTEAFF.

The chain couples TRBV24-1 to TRBJ2-5; D remains unclear. V was shortened by 5 bases and J by 5 bases, with 11 bases between the two germline ends. The germline CDR1 and CDR2 sequences are KGHDR and SFDVKD. This CDR3 is 13 amino acids long. CDR3 sequence reads: CATSVGVGETQYF. CDR3 coding DNA: TGTGCCACCAGTGTGGGCGTCGGGGAGACCCAGTACTTC.

The chain joins TRBV19 to TRBJ1-1; D is uncertain. CDR1 LNHDA and CDR2 SQIVND come from the germline V gene (reference sequence). The V gene lost 3 bases and the J gene lost 0 bases, with 5 bases spanning the gap. This CDR3 contains 13 residues. The chain's CDR3 is CASSIFLNTEAFF. CDR3 in DNA: TGTGCCAGTAGTATTTTCCTGAACACTGAAGCTTTCTTT.

The chain has TRBV11-2 and TRBJ2-5, with 10 bases that match TRBD2. Per germline, CDR1 SGHAT and CDR2 FQNNGV. There are 18 residues in the CDR3. With V trimmed by 1 base and J by 1 base, 9 bases remained unmatched. CDR3 in amino acids: CASSLVGGLAGGQETQYF. CDR3 DNA sequence: TGTGCCAGCAGCTTAGTAGGGGGTTTAGCGGGGGGCCAAGAGACCCAGTACTTC.

This clone occurred a few times. J is TRBJ2-3 and V is TRBV7-2; 11 nucleotides match TRBD2. V lost 4 bases and J lost 1; bases outside the gene matches: 7. The CDR3 is 17 amino acids. Germline V CDR1 and CDR2: SGHTA, FQGNSA. The CDR3 here is CASSSVAGGRGTDTQYF. The CDR3, as DNA: TGTGCCAGCAGCTCGGTAGCGGGGGGGCGGGGCACAGATACGCAGTATTTT.

This chain joins TRBV19 and TRBJ1-5; TRBD1 aligns across 8 bases. The CDR3 runs to 15 residues. V dropped 7 bases and J dropped 5; count of bases not matched to a gene: 10. CDR1 LNHDA and CDR2 SQIVND come from the germline V gene (reference sequence). Here the CDR3 reads CASTRTGTGDQPQHF. As DNA, the CDR3 is TGTGCCAGTACCCGGACCGGGACAGGAGATCAGCCCCAGCATTTT.

V usage is TRBV19 and J usage is TRBJ1-3; no clear D. In germline, CDR1 is LNHDA, CDR2 SQIVND (reference sequence). V lost 6 bases, J lost 0 bases, and 24 bases lay in between. This CDR3 has 19 residues. The CDR3 sequence is CASRDWAGEEFISGNTIYF. In DNA, the CDR3 is TGTGCCAGTAGGGACTGGGCAGGCGAAGAGTTCATCTCTGGAAACACCATATATTTT.